One TCR beta chain is described in this entry. From germline, CDR1 is SNHLY and CDR2 FYNNEI. The CDR3 spans 18 residues. The junction had 10 bases not matched to a gene; V was cut back by 4 bases and J by 1 base. Measured with immunoSEQ multiplex PCR; TCRdb has only the in-frame clones, and not every one. The table lists 200,000 to 250,000 clones, approximately 83% of them singletons. These data belong to a study of blood T cell repertoires in COVID-19. For the study at large: Donors in the United States, Italy and Spain gave samples during acute or convalescent COVID-19.

Donors were grouped by their self-reported clinical history. The chain employs TRBV2 and TRBJ2-3, with 11 positions matching TRBD2. This TCR was recovered from a woman in her forties or fifties who had been exposed to COVID-19. Sequenced input: PBMCs or T cells enriched from blood (not recorded which). Here the CDR3 DNA reads TGTGCCAGCAGTGGACTAGCGGGGACGTTTCGCGGCACAGATACGCAGTATTTT. This translates into CASSGLAGTFRGTDTQYF.